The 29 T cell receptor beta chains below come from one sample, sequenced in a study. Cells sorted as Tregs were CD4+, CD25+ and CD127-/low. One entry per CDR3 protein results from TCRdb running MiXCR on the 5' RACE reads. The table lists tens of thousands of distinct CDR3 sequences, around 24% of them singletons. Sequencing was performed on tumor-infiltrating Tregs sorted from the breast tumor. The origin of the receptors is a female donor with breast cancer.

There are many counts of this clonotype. As DNA, the CDR3 is TGTGCCAGCAGGGACCCGGGACAGCGGTCAGATACGCAGTATTTT. This gives the protein CASRDPGQRSDTQYF. The chain uses TRBV6-6 and TRBJ2-3; TRBD1 aligns across 7 bases. Trimming cost V 6 bases and J 4 bases; bases outside gene matches: 10. From germline, CDR1 is MNHNY and CDR2 SVGAGI (reference sequence). The CDR3 is 15 residues long.

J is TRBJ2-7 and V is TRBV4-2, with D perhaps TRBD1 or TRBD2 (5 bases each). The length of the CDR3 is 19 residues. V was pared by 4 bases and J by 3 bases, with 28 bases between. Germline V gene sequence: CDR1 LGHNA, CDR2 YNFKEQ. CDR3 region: CASSRANGAGELFFYEQYF. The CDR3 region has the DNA TGTGCCAGCAGCCGAGCCAACGGGGCCGGGGAGCTGTTTTTCTACGAGCAGTACTTC.

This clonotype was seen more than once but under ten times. The CDR3 region has the DNA TGCAGTGCAGGACTAGCGGGAGGGTCCTACGAGCAGTACTTC. Protein sequence: CSAGLAGGSYEQYF. The chain combines TRBV20-1 with TRBJ2-7; 15 nucleotides line up with TRBD2. The V segment lost 6 bases and the J segment 1 base; nucleotides outside the gene matches: 1. The CDR3 has 14 amino acids. Germline CDR1 and CDR2: DFQATT and SNEGSKA (reference sequence).

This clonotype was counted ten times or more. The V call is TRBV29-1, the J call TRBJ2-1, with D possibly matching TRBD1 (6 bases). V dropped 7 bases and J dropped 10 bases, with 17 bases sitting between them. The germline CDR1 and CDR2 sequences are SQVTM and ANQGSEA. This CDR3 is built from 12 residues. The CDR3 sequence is CSAESGGGEQFF. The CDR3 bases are TGCAGCGCTGAGTCTGGGGGCGGCGAGCAGTTCTTC.

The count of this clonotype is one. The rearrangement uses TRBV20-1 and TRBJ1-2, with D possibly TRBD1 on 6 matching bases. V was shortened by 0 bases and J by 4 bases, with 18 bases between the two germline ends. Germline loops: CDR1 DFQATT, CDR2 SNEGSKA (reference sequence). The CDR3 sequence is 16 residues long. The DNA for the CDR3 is TGCAGTGCTAGAGATCCCGGACAGAAAGAGTCCTATGGCTACACCTTC. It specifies CSARDPGQKESYGYTF.

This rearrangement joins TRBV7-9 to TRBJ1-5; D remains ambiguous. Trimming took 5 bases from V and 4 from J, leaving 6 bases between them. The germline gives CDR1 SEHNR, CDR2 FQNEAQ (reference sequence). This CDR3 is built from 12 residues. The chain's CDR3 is CASSQINQPQHF. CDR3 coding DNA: TGTGCCAGCAGCCAAATAAATCAGCCCCAGCATTTT.

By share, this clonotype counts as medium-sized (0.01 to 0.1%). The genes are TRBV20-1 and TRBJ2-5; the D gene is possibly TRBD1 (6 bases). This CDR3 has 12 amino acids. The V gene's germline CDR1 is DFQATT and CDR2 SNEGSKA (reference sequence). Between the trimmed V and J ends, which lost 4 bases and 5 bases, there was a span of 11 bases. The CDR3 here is CSAKRGMETQYF. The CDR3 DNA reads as TGCAGTGCTAAAAGGGGGATGGAGACCCAGTACTTC.

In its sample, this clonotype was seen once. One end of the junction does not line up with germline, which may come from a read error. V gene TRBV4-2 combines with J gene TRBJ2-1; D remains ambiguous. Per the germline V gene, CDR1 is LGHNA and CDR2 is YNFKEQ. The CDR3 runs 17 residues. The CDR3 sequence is CASSQDTSTNRYNEQLF. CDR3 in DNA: TGTGCCAGCAGCCAAGATACCTCAACTAACCGGTACAATGAGCAGCTCTTC.

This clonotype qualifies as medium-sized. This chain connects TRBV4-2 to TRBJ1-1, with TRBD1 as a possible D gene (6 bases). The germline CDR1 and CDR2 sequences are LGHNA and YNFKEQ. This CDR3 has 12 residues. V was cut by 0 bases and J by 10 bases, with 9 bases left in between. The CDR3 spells CASSQDIQGAFF. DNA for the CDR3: TGTGCCAGCAGCCAAGACATACAGGGAGCTTTCTTT.

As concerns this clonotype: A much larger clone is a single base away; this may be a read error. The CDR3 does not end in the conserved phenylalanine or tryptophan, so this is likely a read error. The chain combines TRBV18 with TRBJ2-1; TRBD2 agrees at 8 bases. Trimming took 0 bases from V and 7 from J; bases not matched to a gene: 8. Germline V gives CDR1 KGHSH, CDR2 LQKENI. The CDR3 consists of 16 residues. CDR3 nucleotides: TGTGCCAGCTCACCACCCGGAGCGGGAGTTTTAAATGAGCAGTTCCTC. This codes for CASSPPGAGVLNEQFL.

The CDR3 sequence: CASSYLFTYEQYF. The CDR3 bases are TGTGCCAGCAGTTATCTATTTACCTACGAGCAGTACTTC. This sequence joins TRBV6-2 or TRBV6-3 and TRBJ2-7; D not resolved. The V end was cut by 3 bases, the J end by 2 bases, with 8 bases between. CDR3 length: 13 residues. Germline values: CDR1 MNHEY, CDR2 SVGEGT.

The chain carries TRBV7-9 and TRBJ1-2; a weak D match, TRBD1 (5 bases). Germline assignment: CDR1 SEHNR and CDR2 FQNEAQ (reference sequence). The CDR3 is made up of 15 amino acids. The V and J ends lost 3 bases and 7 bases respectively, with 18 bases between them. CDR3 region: CASSLAGGAAVGYTF. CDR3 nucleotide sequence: TGTGCCAGCAGCTTGGCCGGTGGGGCAGCTGTTGGCTACACCTTC.

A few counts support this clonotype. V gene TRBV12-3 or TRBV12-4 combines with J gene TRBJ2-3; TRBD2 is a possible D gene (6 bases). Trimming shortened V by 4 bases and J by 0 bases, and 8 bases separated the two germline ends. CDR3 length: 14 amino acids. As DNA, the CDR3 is TGTGCCAGCAGTTGGCGGGACAGCACAGATACGCAGTATTTT. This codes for CASSWRDSTDTQYF.

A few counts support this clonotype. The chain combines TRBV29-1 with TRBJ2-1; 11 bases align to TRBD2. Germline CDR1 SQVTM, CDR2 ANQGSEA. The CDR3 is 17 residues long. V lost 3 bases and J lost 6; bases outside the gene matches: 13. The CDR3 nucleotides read TGCAGCGTTGAGGGTCTAGCGGGAGGATCTTTCAGCAATGAGCAGTTCTTC. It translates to CSVEGLAGGSFSNEQFF.

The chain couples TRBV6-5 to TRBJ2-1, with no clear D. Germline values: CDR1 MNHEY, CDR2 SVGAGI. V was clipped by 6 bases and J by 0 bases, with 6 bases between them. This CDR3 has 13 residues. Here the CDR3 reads CASRLSSYNEQFF. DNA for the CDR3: TGTGCCAGCAGGTTAAGCTCCTACAATGAGCAGTTCTTC.

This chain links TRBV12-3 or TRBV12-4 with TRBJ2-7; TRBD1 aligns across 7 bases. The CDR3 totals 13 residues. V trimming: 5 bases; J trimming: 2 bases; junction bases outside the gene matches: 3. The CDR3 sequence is CASSGQVPYEQYF. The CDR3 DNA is TGTGCCAGCAGTGGACAGGTACCCTACGAGCAGTACTTC.

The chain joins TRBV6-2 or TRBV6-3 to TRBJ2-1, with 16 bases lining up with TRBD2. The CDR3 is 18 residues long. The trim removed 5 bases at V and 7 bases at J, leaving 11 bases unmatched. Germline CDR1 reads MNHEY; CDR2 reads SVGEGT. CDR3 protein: CASSPGTSGRASGNEQFF. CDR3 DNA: TGTGCCAGCAGTCCCGGGACTAGCGGGAGGGCCTCGGGGAATGAGCAGTTCTTC.

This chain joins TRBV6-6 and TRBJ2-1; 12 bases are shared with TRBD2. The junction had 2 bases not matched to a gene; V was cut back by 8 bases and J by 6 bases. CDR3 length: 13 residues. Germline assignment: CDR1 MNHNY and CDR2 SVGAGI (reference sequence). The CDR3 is CASLAGGFNEQFF. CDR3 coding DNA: TGTGCCAGCCTAGCGGGAGGGTTCAATGAGCAGTTCTTC.

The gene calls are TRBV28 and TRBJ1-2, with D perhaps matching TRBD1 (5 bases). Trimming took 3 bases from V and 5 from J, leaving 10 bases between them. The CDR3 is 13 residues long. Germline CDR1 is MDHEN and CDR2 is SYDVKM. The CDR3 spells CASSFRTIYGYTF. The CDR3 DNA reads TGTGCCAGCAGTTTCCGGACAATTTATGGCTACACCTTC.

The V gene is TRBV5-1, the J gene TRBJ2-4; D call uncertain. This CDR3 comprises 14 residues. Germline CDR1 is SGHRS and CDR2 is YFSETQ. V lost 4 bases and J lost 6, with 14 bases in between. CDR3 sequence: CASSPTRPGNIQYF. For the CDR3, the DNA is TGCGCCAGCAGCCCGACACGTCCAGGAAACATTCAGTACTTC.

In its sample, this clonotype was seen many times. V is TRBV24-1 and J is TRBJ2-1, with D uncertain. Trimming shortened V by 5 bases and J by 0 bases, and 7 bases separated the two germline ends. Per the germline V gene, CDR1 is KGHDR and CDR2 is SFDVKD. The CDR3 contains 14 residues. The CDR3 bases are TGTGCCACCAGTGGAGCTGCCTCCTACAATGAGCAGTTCTTC. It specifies CATSGAASYNEQFF.

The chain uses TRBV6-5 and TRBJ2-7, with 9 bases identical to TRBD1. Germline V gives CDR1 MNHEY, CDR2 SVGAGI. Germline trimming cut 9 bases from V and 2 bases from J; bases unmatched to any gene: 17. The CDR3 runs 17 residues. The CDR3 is CARRPYHSGQGTYEQYF. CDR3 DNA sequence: TGTGCCAGACGCCCGTACCATTCCGGACAGGGGACCTACGAGCAGTACTTC.

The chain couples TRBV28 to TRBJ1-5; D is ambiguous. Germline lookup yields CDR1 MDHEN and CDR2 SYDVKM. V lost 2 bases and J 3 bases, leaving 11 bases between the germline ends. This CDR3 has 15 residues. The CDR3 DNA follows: TGTGCCAGCAGTTTAATGCGGGGTGACAATCAGCCCCAGCATTTT. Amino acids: CASSLMRGDNQPQHF.

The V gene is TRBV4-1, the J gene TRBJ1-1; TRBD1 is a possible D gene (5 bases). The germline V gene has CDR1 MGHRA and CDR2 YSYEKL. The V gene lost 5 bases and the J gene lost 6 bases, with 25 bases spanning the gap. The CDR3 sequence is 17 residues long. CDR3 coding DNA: TGCGCCAGCAGCAAAGGCACGTCAGGGAAAAAGCTCTCTGAAGCTTTCTTT. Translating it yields CASSKGTSGKKLSEAFF.

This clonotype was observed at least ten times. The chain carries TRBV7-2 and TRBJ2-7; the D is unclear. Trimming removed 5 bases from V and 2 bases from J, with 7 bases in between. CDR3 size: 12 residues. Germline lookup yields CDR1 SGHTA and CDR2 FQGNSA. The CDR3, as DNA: TGTGCCAGCAGCCTCCGGCCCTACGAGCAGTACTTC. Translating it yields CASSLRPYEQYF.

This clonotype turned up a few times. CDR3 residues: CASSKEQGLAGGLRTDTQYF. The CDR3 DNA sequence: TGTGCCAGCAGCAAGGAACAGGGGTTAGCGGGGGGCCTTCGCACAGATACGCAGTATTTT. This chain connects TRBV4-2 to TRBJ2-3; TRBD2 matches 10 bases. The CDR3 consists of 20 residues. Trimming cost V 5 bases and J 1 base; bases outside gene matches: 18. Per the germline V gene, CDR1 is LGHNA and CDR2 is YNFKEQ.

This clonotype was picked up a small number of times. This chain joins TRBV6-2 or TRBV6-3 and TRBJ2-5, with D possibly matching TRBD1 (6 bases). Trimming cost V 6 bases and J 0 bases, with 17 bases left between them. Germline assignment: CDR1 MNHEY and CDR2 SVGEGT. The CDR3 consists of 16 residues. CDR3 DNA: TGTGCCAGCAGGGACTTCGATGGGACATACCAAGAGACCCAGTACTTC. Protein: CASRDFDGTYQETQYF.

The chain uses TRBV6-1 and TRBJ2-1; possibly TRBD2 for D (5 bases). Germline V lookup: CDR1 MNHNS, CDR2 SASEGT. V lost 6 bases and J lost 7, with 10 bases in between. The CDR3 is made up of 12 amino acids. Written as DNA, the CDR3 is TGTGCCAGCAGCGCCGGAGGTAATGAGCAGTTCTTC. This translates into CASSAGGNEQFF.

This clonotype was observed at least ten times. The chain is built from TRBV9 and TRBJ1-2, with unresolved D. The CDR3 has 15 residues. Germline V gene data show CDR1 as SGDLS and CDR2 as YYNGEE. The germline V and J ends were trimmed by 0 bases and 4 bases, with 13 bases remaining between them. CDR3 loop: CASSVAAGEAYGYTF. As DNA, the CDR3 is TGTGCCAGCAGCGTAGCAGCAGGCGAGGCCTATGGCTACACCTTC.